This is a list of T cell receptor beta chains from one sample in a study of prognosis after radiotherapy for stage I lung cancer. In TCRdb, the multiplex PCR reads were re-called with MiXCR into one record per CDR3 protein. The table has almost 40,000 distinct CDR3 sequences, around 22% seen once; the top ten hold around 25%. Sequenced here: PBMCs, sampled before or after stereotactic body radiation therapy (not recorded which). All receptors come from a donor older than 45 with non-small cell lung cancer. The CDR3 runs from the conserved cysteine through the conserved F or W. D genes are given only for firm matches. Some rows have no size entry. The others give once, few or many, or a class for an expanded clone.

>TRBV5-1|many|TRBJ2-5|TRBD2
TGCGCCAGCAGCTCAGAGCCAGCGGGAAGCACAGAGACCCAGTACTTC
CASSSEPAGSTETQYF
>TRBV24-1|many|TRBJ1-1|.
TGTGCCACCCCGTGGGGACCCAAGAATGGTGAAGCTTTCTTT
CATPWGPKNGEAFF
>TRBV27|many|TRBJ2-1|.
TGTGCCAGCAGTTTAGCGGCCAGGGATGAGCAGTTCTTC
CASSLAARDEQFF
>TRBV19|many|TRBJ1-1|.
TGTGCCAGTAGAGGGGGAAATATGAACACTGAAGCTTTCTTT
CASRGGNMNTEAFF
>TRBV5-6|many|TRBJ1-1|.
TGTGCCAGCAGCTTTGACAGCATGAACACTGAAGCTTTCTTT
CASSFDSMNTEAFF
>TRBV24-1|many|TRBJ2-3|.
TGTGCCACCAGTGACCCGAATTGGAGCTGGGATACGCAGTATTTT
CATSDPNWSWDTQYF
>TRBV30|many|TRBJ2-7|TRBD1
TGTGCCTGGAGCAGGACAGGCGTTTCCTACGAGCAGTACTTC
CAWSRTGVSYEQYF
>TRBV27|.|TRBJ2-2|TRBD2
TGTGCCAGCAGTTCGTCGGTTGCGGGGGGAAACACCGGGGAGCTGTTTTTT
CASSSSVAGGNTGELFF
>TRBV6-5|many|TRBJ1-5|TRBD1
TGTGCCAGCAGTTACAGGGGGCAGGAGCAGCCCCAGCATTTT
CASSYRGQEQPQHF
>TRBV5-6|many|TRBJ1-1|TRBD1
TGTGCCAGCAGCCCCAGGGGGACAGGTGAAGCTTTCTTT
CASSPRGTGEAFF
>TRBV30|many|TRBJ2-7|.
TGTGCTTTGAGAAGGGGCCCCTACGAGCAGTACTTC
CALRRGPYEQYF
>TRBV28|many|TRBJ1-3|.
TGTGCCAGCAGTAGCCCTTGGGGGACTTCTGGAAACACCATATATTTT
CASSSPWGTSGNTIYF
>TRBV20-1|.|TRBJ2-3|TRBD1
TGCAGTGGGAGACACGCGGGACAGGCCACAGATACGCAGTATTTT
CSGRHAGQATDTQYF
>TRBV6-1|many|TRBJ2-6|.
TGTGCCAGTTCACAAGACAGCCGCTCTGGGGCCAACGTCCTGACTTTC
CASSQDSRSGANVLTF
>TRBV5-4|.|TRBJ2-5|.
TGTGCCAGCAGGGACGCCAGGGAGACCCAGTACTTC
CASRDARETQYF
>TRBV19|many|TRBJ1-2|.
TGTGCCAGTAGTATTGGGCGGACAGCTAACTATGGCTACACCTTC
CASSIGRTANYGYTF
>TRBV28|many|TRBJ2-3|.
TGTGCCAGCAGCCAGCACCAGAGAGATACGCAGTATTTT
CASSQHQRDTQYF
>TRBV5-1|many|TRBJ1-2|TRBD1
TGCGCCAGCAGCTACTACAGGGGGGGCAACTATGGCTACACCTTC
CASSYYRGGNYGYTF
>TRBV19|.|TRBJ2-3|.
TGTGTCAGTAGTATGAGGGGTCGCACAGACACGCAGTATTTT
CVSSMRGRTDTQYF
>TRBV6-1|many|TRBJ2-7|TRBD2
TGTGCCACCACCCACCAGAGCGGGAGGCCAGGCGAGCAGTACTTC
CATTHQSGRPGEQYF
>TRBV7-2|.|TRBJ2-3|TRBD2
TGTGCCAGCAGCTTAACGGGTAGCGGGGCCACAGATACGCAGTGTTTT
CASSLTGSGATDTQCF
>TRBV20-1|many|TRBJ2-5|.
TGCAGTGCTAGGTTACGGGAGACCCAGTACTTC
CSARLRETQYF
>TRBV11-2|many|TRBJ2-7|.
TGTGCCAGCAGCGTTACAGGCTTAAGCTCCTACGAGCAGTACTTC
CASSVTGLSSYEQYF
>TRBV20-1|.|TRBJ1-2|TRBD1
TGCAGTTCCCCCACCGTGGGGACAGGGGGCAGAAGCTATGGCTACACCTTC
CSSPTVGTGGRSYGYTF
>TRBV20-1|many|TRBJ2-5|TRBD1
TGCAGTGCTAGAGTTTCGACAGGGCTTCAAGAGACCCAGTACTTC
CSARVSTGLQETQYF
>TRBV30|many|TRBJ1-4|TRBD1
TGTGCCTGGAGTAATACCGGGACAGGGGCTGAAAAACTGTTTTTT
CAWSNTGTGAEKLFF
>TRBV5-4|many|TRBJ2-3|.
TGTGCCAGCAGCGGCCGGGACTCGATCACAGATACGCAGTATTTT
CASSGRDSITDTQYF
>TRBV30|many|TRBJ2-1|.
TGTGCCTGGAGTTGGGGCAGAGACTACAATGAGCAGTTCTTC
CAWSWGRDYNEQFF
>TRBV5-1|many|TRBJ1-3|TRBD1
TGCGCCAGCTGGGGAGGGGGCTCCGGAAACACCATATATTTT
CASWGGGSGNTIYF
>TRBV7-9|many|TRBJ2-3|TRBD2
TGTGCCAGCAGCTCTCTATCGAGACTAGCGGGGCCCTCAGATACGCAGTATTTT
CASSSLSRLAGPSDTQYF
>TRBV12-3/TRBV12-4|many|TRBJ1-6|.
TGTGCCAGCAGTCAAAGGACCGGGCGGATCGGCTCCTATAATTCACCCCTCCACTTT
CASSQRTGRIGSYNSPLHF